The present TCR beta chain was sequenced within a study of cytomegalovirus exposure and HLA in healthy donors. In the PCR, 60 Vbeta and 13 Jbeta primers were used. Using immunoSEQ multiplex PCR, the repertoire was profiled, and TCRdb retains in-frame clones only, with some absent. In the table there are around 110,000 clones, roughly 9.9% of which are singletons. CDR1 and CDR2 from the germline V gene are MDHEN and SYDVKM. The CDR3 loop spans 18 amino acids. J gave up 1 base and V 7 bases, and 11 bases lay outside the gene matches. This chain uses TRBV28 with TRBJ2-7; 15 bases match TRBD2. Sequencing was done on a sample of PBMCs. The sequence came from a man under 40 in good health and CMV-seronegative. The CDR3 spells CASNSWTSGGALSYEQYF. CDR3 nucleotide sequence: TGTGCCAGCAACTCATGGACTAGCGGGGGGGCTTTGTCCTACGAGCAGTACTTC.